The clone carrying this TCR beta chain was counted at least ten times. Time point meaning: pre-sensitization, week 0. Indicated treatment: therapeutic diphenylcyclopropenone sensitization with weekly scalp DPC. These data come from a study of human T cells and chemical hapten exposure. Study-wide context: A mostly female patient group had alopecia areata, totalis or universalis.

The study used a library that attached unique molecular identifiers to individual cDNA molecules. TCRdb called the RACE reads again in MiXCR, with one record for every CDR3 protein. The sample shows around 380,000 distinct CDR3 sequences, around 5.5% of them seen only once. Trimming removed 2 bases at V and 1 base at J, with 3 bases between. From germline, CDR1 is MNHEY and CDR2 SVGAGI. The CDR3 has 13 amino acids. The chain links TRBV6-5 to TRBJ1-5, with no clear D. The clonotype originates from a woman in her late teens or twenties with alopecia areata. Some clones in this sample may be carry-over from other donors' samples. Here the sequenced sample was whole blood, taken in connection with sensitization to the hapten diphenylcyclopropenone (DPC). The CDR3 loop reads CASSYNSNQPQHF. CDR3 DNA sequence: TGTGCCAGCAGTTACAACAGCAATCAGCCCCAGCATTTT.